This entry is about one TCR beta chain. Antigen specificity is unknown. This sample stems from a study of shared clonotypes between healthy human individuals. Study-wide results and caveats: What naive subsets generally showed was a larger estimated richness than memory subsets showed. Several donors shared around 5.1% of their naive CD4 clonotypes.

This CDR3 contains 16 residues. The germline V and J ends were trimmed by 1 base and 5 bases, with 17 bases remaining between them. Germline CDR1 is LNHDA and CDR2 is SQIVND (reference sequence). Adult donors, all healthy and HIV-negative, had no recent acute infections or vaccinations. When replicate PCRs were run on sorted subsets, they used 200 to 250 ng DNA, approximately 33,000 T cell genomes. Profiling relied on immunoSEQ multiplex PCR, and the TCRdb table lists in-frame clones only, not all of them. Among approximately 530,000 clones, roughly 95% were seen once, and the ten largest hold about 0.057%.

The sequenced sample consisted of naive CD4+ T cells sorted from blood. Stated subset: CD45RA+ positively selected. This TCR was recovered from a woman aged 25-40 years in good health. The chain has TRBV19 and TRBJ2-5, with D maybe TRBD2 (6 bases). The CDR3 nucleotides are TGTGCCAGTAGTATAGGTACGGGGGTCCTGGGGGAGACCCAGTACTTC. Encoded protein: CASSIGTGVLGETQYF.